The 21 T cell receptor beta chains reported below all come from one sample, sequenced in a study of T cell changes during pregnancy in multiple sclerosis. The data were produced by immunoSEQ multiplex PCR, yet TCRdb's version contains in-frame clones alone and is incomplete. The repertoire holds 45,000 to 55,000 clones, with around 90% as singletons. This specimen consisted of CD4+ T cells from peripheral blood mononuclear cells, obtained in the second trimester of pregnancy. Source of these receptors: a female donor with multiple sclerosis, enrolled in a pregnancy study.

J is TRBJ2-5 and V is TRBV7-3, with 7 positions matching TRBD2. Germline assignment: CDR1 SGHTA and CDR2 FQGTGA. The CDR3 runs 13 residues. V lost 2 bases to trimming and J lost 7 bases; unmatched junction nucleotides: 4. The CDR3 is CASSLPGGGTQYF. The DNA of the CDR3 is TGTGCCAGCAGCTTACCTGGGGGGGGGACCCAGTACTTC. Combining the CDR3 with reference TRBV7-3 and TRBJ2-5 gives the whole variable domain GAGVSQTPSNKVTEKGKYVELRCDPISGHTALYWYRQSLGQGPEFLIYFQGTGAADDSGLPNDRFFAVRPEGSVSTLKIQRTERGDSAVYLCASSLPGGGTQYFGPGTRLLVL.

DNA of the CDR3: TGTGCCAGCAGCTCTCAACAGGGGGCAGGTGAAAAACTGTTTTTT. Translation gives CASSSQQGAGEKLFF. V is TRBV7-2 and J is TRBJ1-4, with 9 positions matching TRBD1. With V trimmed by 4 bases and J by 7 bases, 7 bases remained unmatched. Looked up from germline, CDR1 is SGHTA and CDR2 is FQGNSA. The length of the CDR3 is 15 residues.

The chain recombines TRBV6-6 with TRBJ2-7; the match to TRBD1 covers 10 bases. Per the germline V gene, CDR1 is MNHNY and CDR2 is SVGAGI (reference sequence). Germline trimming cut 7 bases from V and 5 bases from J; bases unmatched to any gene: 11. This CDR3 region has 15 residues. CDR3 sequence: CASTDRDRGGHEQYF. In nucleotides, the CDR3 is TGTGCCAGCACAGACCGGGACAGGGGCGGCCACGAGCAGTACTTC.

The chain has TRBV19 and TRBJ2-1; 14 bases align to TRBD2. The CDR3 loop spans 18 amino acids. CDR1 LNHDA and CDR2 SQIVND come from the germline V gene (reference sequence). J was trimmed by 9 bases and V by 9 bases; bases with no gene match: 19. CDR3 amino acids: CASDPGLAGVRGTGEQFF. The DNA of the CDR3 is TGTGCCAGCGACCCGGGACTAGCGGGAGTAAGGGGTACGGGTGAGCAGTTCTTC.

This chain connects TRBV7-2 to TRBJ2-3; D is perhaps TRBD1 (6 bases). The CDR3 is made up of 15 amino acids. CDR1 SGHTA and CDR2 FQGNSA come from the germline V gene. V was pared by 2 bases and J by 2 bases, with 11 bases between. CDR3 in DNA: TGTGCCAGCAGCTTAATTCAGGGGATCACAGATACGCAGTATTTT. It is translated as CASSLIQGITDTQYF.

This rearrangement joins TRBV10-3 to TRBJ1-4; maybe TRBD1 (6 bases). V shed 6 bases and J shed 7 bases, with 12 bases lying between them. Germline V gene data show CDR1 as ENHRY and CDR2 as SYGVKD. This CDR3 contains 13 residues. The CDR3 is CAIRGGAGEKLFF. The CDR3 DNA follows: TGTGCCATCAGGGGGGGGGCGGGTGAAAAACTGTTTTTT.

The J gene is TRBJ2-5, the V gene TRBV5-1; possible D gene TRBD2, 6 bases. V lost 0 bases, J lost 5 bases, and 20 bases lay in between. Germline V gives CDR1 SGHRS, CDR2 YFSETQ. This CDR3 is 17 amino acids long. This CDR3 is CASSLGGKRTFGETQYF. In DNA form, the CDR3 reads TGCGCCAGCAGCTTGGGCGGGAAGCGCACCTTCGGGGAGACCCAGTACTTC.

This chain links TRBV4-3 with TRBJ2-7; perhaps TRBD2 as D (6 bases). This CDR3 comprises 15 residues. Germline V gene data show CDR1 as LGHNA and CDR2 as YSLEER. The V end lost 2 bases, the J end lost 1 base, and 12 bases lay between the germline ends. In DNA form, the CDR3 reads TGCGCCAGCAGCCAATCCCGGGGAGGTTCCTACGAGCAGTACTTC. It yields the protein CASSQSRGGSYEQYF.

A few counts support this clone. The chain links TRBV7-9 to TRBJ2-1, with TRBD2 matching 13 bases. Per germline, CDR1 SEHNR and CDR2 FQNEAQ (reference sequence). The CDR3 has 15 residues. V gave up 5 bases and J gave up 7 bases; unmatched junction bases: 5. The CDR3 is CASSTTSGRANEQFF. The CDR3, as DNA: TGTGCCAGCAGCACAACTAGCGGGAGGGCGAATGAGCAGTTCTTC.

The chain is built from TRBV5-1 and TRBJ1-1; 10 bases line up with TRBD1. The V gene's germline CDR1 is SGHRS and CDR2 YFSETQ. The CDR3 has 15 amino acids. The trim removed 0 bases at V and 3 bases at J, leaving 2 bases unmatched. CDR3 loop: CASSLGGQGYTEAFF. The CDR3 DNA reads as TGCGCCAGCAGCTTGGGGGGACAGGGGTACACTGAAGCTTTCTTT. The variable domain in full, completed from reference TRBV5-1 and TRBJ1-1, reads KAGVTQTPRYLIKTRGQQVTLSCSPISGHRSVSWYQQTPGQGLQFLFEYFSETQRNKGNFPGRFSGRQFSNSRSEMNVSTLELGDSALYLCASSLGGQGYTEAFFGQGTRLTVV.

The rearrangement uses TRBV5-8 and TRBJ2-7, with 11 bases lining up with TRBD1. V shed 4 bases, J shed 3 bases, and the junction held 3 bases outside the gene matches. The CDR3 covers 14 residues. From germline, CDR1 is SGHTS and CDR2 YDEGEE. CDR3 residues: CASSQGQGDYEQYF. CDR3 DNA: TGTGCCAGCAGCCAGGGACAGGGGGACTACGAGCAGTACTTC. The full variable domain, in which reference TRBV5-8 and TRBJ2-7 provide the parts outside the CDR3, is EAGVTQSPTHLIKTRGQQATLRCSPISGHTSVYWYQQALGLGLQFLLWYDEGEERNRGNFPPRFSGRQFPNYSSELNVNALELEDSALYLCASSQGQGDYEQYFGPGTRLTVT.

J is TRBJ2-7 and V is TRBV28; 13 bases match TRBD2. V trimming: 4 bases; J trimming: 4 bases; junction bases outside the gene matches: 10. CDR3 length: 17 residues. The V gene's germline CDR1 is MDHEN and CDR2 SYDVKM. The CDR3 protein is CASSSTGTSGKWYEQYF. The CDR3 nucleotides read TGTGCCAGCAGTTCTACCGGGACTAGCGGGAAATGGTACGAGCAGTACTTC.

The V and J genes are TRBV2 and TRBJ2-1; 10 bases agree with TRBD2. V was clipped by 1 base and J by 4 bases; unmatched bases: 4. Germline V gene data show CDR1 as SNHLY and CDR2 as FYNNEI. The CDR3 runs 16 residues. The CDR3 here is CASSEGPAGGYNEQFF. The CDR3 DNA is TGTGCCAGCAGTGAAGGGCCAGCGGGAGGGTACAATGAGCAGTTCTTC. Full variable domain (outside the CDR3, taken from reference TRBV2 and TRBJ2-1): EPEVTQTPSHQVTQMGQEVILRCVPISNHLYFYWYRQILGQKVEFLVSFYNNEISEKSEIFDDQFSVERPDGSNFTLKIRSTKLEDSAMYFCASSEGPAGGYNEQFFGPGTRLTVL.

This clone was seen more than once but under ten times. The chain combines TRBV5-1 with TRBJ1-5; no firm D call. CDR1 and CDR2 from the germline V gene are SGHRS and YFSETQ. Trimming shortened V by 2 bases and J by 0 bases, and 3 bases separated the two germline ends. The CDR3 spans 13 residues. CDR3 region: CASSFNSNQPQHF. CDR3 nucleotide sequence: TGCGCCAGCAGCTTTAATAGCAATCAGCCCCAGCATTTT.

The gene calls are TRBV9 and TRBJ1-4; D ambiguous. Trimming took off 3 bases at V and 7 bases at J, with 10 bases between the two ends. The CDR3 is 13 residues long. Germline CDR1 reads SGDLS; CDR2 reads YYNGEE. CDR3 region: CASSEAAGEKLFF. Here the CDR3 DNA reads TGTGCCAGCAGCGAGGCGGCGGGTGAAAAACTGTTTTTT.

V usage is TRBV5-4 and J usage is TRBJ2-7; 10 bases are shared with TRBD2. After removal of 4 bases from V and 2 bases from J, the junction contained 3 bases not matched to a gene. Per germline, CDR1 SGHNT and CDR2 YYREEE (reference sequence). The length of the CDR3 is 14 residues. CDR3 nucleotides: TGTGCCAGCAGCGCAACTAGCGGGACCTACGAGCAGTACTTC. Protein: CASSATSGTYEQYF.

The CDR3 loop is CATGPYRRNTEAFF. In DNA form, the CDR3 reads TGCGCCACCGGACCTTACAGGCGGAACACTGAAGCTTTCTTT. The chain has TRBV10-1 and TRBJ1-1; possibly TRBD1 for D (5 bases). V lost 10 bases, J lost 1 base, and 16 bases lay in between. The germline V gene encodes CDR1 WNHNN and CDR2 SYGVQD (reference sequence). This CDR3 has 14 amino acids.

This clone was detected a few times. This sequence joins TRBV19 and TRBJ1-1; D gene unclear. In germline, CDR1 is LNHDA, CDR2 SQIVND (reference sequence). V lost 3 bases and J 0 bases, leaving 8 bases between the germline ends. The CDR3 runs 14 residues. The CDR3 region has the DNA TGTGCCAGTAGTATCGGAGGGTTGAACACTGAAGCTTTCTTT. This encodes CASSIGGLNTEAFF.

This rearrangement joins TRBV11-2 to TRBJ1-1; maybe TRBD1 (6 bases). V lost 4 bases and J 1 base, leaving 19 bases between the germline ends. Germline assignment: CDR1 SGHAT and CDR2 FQNNGV. The CDR3 has 17 amino acids. This CDR3 reads CASSSVARGRGNTEAFF. The CDR3, as DNA: TGTGCCAGCAGCTCAGTAGCCAGGGGCAGGGGGAACACTGAAGCTTTCTTT.

This sequence joins TRBV7-2 and TRBJ2-1; D is unresolved. CDR3 length equals 13 residues. The germline gives CDR1 SGHTA, CDR2 FQGNSA. Trimming took off 5 bases at V and 1 base at J, with 6 bases between the two ends. The CDR3 region has the DNA TGTGCCAGCAGCCCCCGTTCCTACAATGAGCAGTTCTTC. Its translation is CASSPRSYNEQFF.

The chain employs TRBV7-9 and TRBJ1-4; the D is unclear. The CDR3 sequence is 11 residues long. CDR1 is SEHNR and CDR2 is FQNEAQ in the germline V gene (reference sequence). V was clipped by 6 bases and J by 8 bases, with 7 bases between them. In nucleotides, the CDR3 is TGTGCCAGCAGAAATCAGGAAAAACTGTTTTTT. This encodes CASRNQEKLFF.